One and the same sample provided the 17 T cell receptor beta chains below, sequenced in a study of identical twins. Each CDR3 protein gets one entry after TCRdb re-called the 5' RACE reads with MiXCR. The sample records 300,000 to 400,000 distinct CDR3 sequences, around 12% being singletons. These data are also associated with another study on yellow fever vaccine responses in identical twins.

The sample comprised CD8+ T cells sorted from blood. Receptors originate from a woman under 30 in good health.

V gene TRBV11-2 combines with J gene TRBJ2-5, with TRBD2 identical over 11 bases. The V gene's germline CDR1 is SGHAT and CDR2 FQNNGV. J was trimmed by 4 bases and V by 2 bases; bases with no gene match: 9. The CDR3 length is 17 residues. DNA for the CDR3: TGTGCCAGCAGCTTAACAGGTAGCGGGAGGGAAGGAGAGACCCAGTACTTC. It is translated as CASSLTGSGREGETQYF.

In this sample, this clonotype turned up a few times. V and J are TRBV6-5 and TRBJ2-7, with 9 bases fitting TRBD2. CDR3 size: 12 residues. The V gene's germline CDR1 is MNHEY and CDR2 SVGAGI. V shed 11 bases and J 5 bases; nucleotides not matched to a gene: 7. This CDR3 is CASGVAGDEQYF. The CDR3 DNA sequence: TGTGCCTCGGGGGTAGCGGGAGACGAGCAGTACTTC.

The chain has TRBV28 and TRBJ2-3, with 9 nucleotides matching TRBD1. Germline loops: CDR1 MDHEN, CDR2 SYDVKM. The V gene end was trimmed by 6 bases and the J gene end by 2 bases; junction bases not matched to a gene: 9. The CDR3 has 16 amino acids. The CDR3 loop reads CASRLTDRGNTDTQYF. As DNA, the CDR3 is TGTGCCAGCAGACTGACGGACAGGGGAAACACAGATACGCAGTATTTT.

This clonotype was picked up many times. The CDR3 sequence is CASSFSSGRVIKDTGELFF. CDR3 DNA: TGTGCCAGCAGCTTCTCAAGCGGGAGGGTTATAAAGGACACCGGGGAGCTGTTTTTT. The chain carries TRBV7-3 and TRBJ2-2; 10 bases line up with TRBD2. The CDR3 spans 19 residues. Trimming removed 3 bases from V and 3 bases from J; junction bases left unmatched: 13. Looked up from germline, CDR1 is SGHTA and CDR2 is FQGTGA. The whole variable domain, remainder taken from reference TRBV7-3 and TRBJ2-2, is GAGVSQTPSNKVTEKGKYVELRCDPISGHTALYWYRQSLGQGPEFLIYFQGTGAADDSGLPNDRFFAVRPEGSVSTLKIQRTERGDSAVYLCASSFSSGRVIKDTGELFFGEGSRLTVL.

This clonotype was detected only a few times. CDR3 region: CASGEAGEQFF. The CDR3 DNA follows: TGTGCTAGTGGTGAAGCGGGGGAGCAGTTCTTC. V and J are TRBV12-5 and TRBJ2-1, with TRBD2 identical over 7 bases. Germline V gives CDR1 LGHNT, CDR2 FRNRAP. The junction had 2 bases not matched to a gene; V was cut back by 5 bases and J by 10 bases. This CDR3 is 11 amino acids long.

V usage is TRBV14 and J usage is TRBJ1-2; TRBD1 aligns across 8 bases. With V trimmed by 1 base and J by 6 bases, 7 bases remained unmatched. Germline assignment: CDR1 SGHDN and CDR2 FVKESK. The CDR3 extends over 15 amino acids. The CDR3 DNA reads as TGTGCCAGCAGCCAAGCCCGGACAGGGTTCGATGGCTACACCTTC. Translated: CASSQARTGFDGYTF.

This chain links TRBV16 with TRBJ2-7; maybe TRBD2 (6 bases). This CDR3 has 16 amino acids. Trimming cost V 2 bases and J 5 bases, with 19 bases left between them. Germline V CDR1 and CDR2: KGHSY, FQNENV. Here the CDR3 DNA reads TGTGCCAGCAGCCAACGAATGGCGGGGTCCCTTAACGAGCAGTACGTC. This sequence encodes CASSQRMAGSLNEQYV.

The gene calls are TRBV6-5 and TRBJ1-1; tentative D call: TRBD1 (5 bases). This CDR3 has 16 amino acids. The V gene's germline CDR1 is MNHEY and CDR2 SVGAGI. Trimming removed 0 bases at V and 0 bases at J, with 11 bases between. The CDR3 loop is CASSYSRGTVNTEAFF. The DNA of the CDR3 is TGTGCCAGCAGTTACTCTCGCGGGACTGTGAACACTGAAGCTTTCTTT.

CDR3 coding DNA: TGTGCCAGCAGCCAGGGGACTTCCTACGAGCAGTACGTC. It encodes CASSQGTSYEQYV. The chain links TRBV7-9 to TRBJ2-7; D could derive from TRBD1 or TRBD2 (6 bases each). This CDR3 is 13 amino acids long. V was pared by 5 bases and J by 1 base, with 9 bases between. CDR1 SEHNR and CDR2 FQNEAQ come from the germline V gene (reference sequence).

For the CDR3, the DNA is TGTGCCAGCAGCTTCCCCGTCCTAGCGGGAGAAGCTTACGAGCAGTACTTC. Amino acids: CASSFPVLAGEAYEQYF. V usage is TRBV11-3 and J usage is TRBJ2-7; 10 bases are a match to TRBD2. The V gene's germline CDR1 is SGHNT and CDR2 YENEEA. The CDR3 runs 17 residues. V gave up 3 bases and J gave up 4 bases; unmatched junction bases: 12.

This chain connects TRBV24-1 to TRBJ2-5; 7 bases are shared with TRBD1. There are 16 residues in the CDR3. Looked up from germline, CDR1 is KGHDR and CDR2 is SFDVKD. V gave up 1 base and J gave up 1 base; unmatched junction bases: 5. CDR3 DNA sequence: TGTGCCACCAGTGATTTTAGAGCAGGGGGCCAAGAGACCCAGTACTTC. This codes for CATSDFRAGGQETQYF.

This clonotype was picked up a small number of times. The rearrangement links TRBV25-1 to TRBJ1-2; D possibly corresponds to TRBD1 (5 bases). CDR3 length equals 14 residues. Trimming stripped 1 base from V and 4 bases from J, with 10 bases between. CDR1 is MGHDK, CDR2 SYGVNS, per germline. For the CDR3, the DNA is TGTGCCAGCAGTGAATGGGGGAACAGCTATGGCTACACCTTC. This encodes CASSEWGNSYGYTF.

The chain couples TRBV4-1 to TRBJ2-7, with D hard to call. The length of the CDR3 is 16 residues. Germline V CDR1 and CDR2: MGHRA, YSYEKL. Trimming removed 1 base from V and 0 bases from J, with 13 bases in between. CDR3 nucleotides: TGCGCCAGCAGCCAAGCCCCTCCGGAGCTCTCCTACGAGCAGTACTTC. Amino acids: CASSQAPPELSYEQYF.

This clonotype has more than one count but fewer than ten. The chain recombines TRBV13 with TRBJ2-7, with 7 positions matching TRBD1. The CDR3 sequence is 14 residues long. After removal of 1 base from V and 2 bases from J, the junction contained 2 bases not matched to a gene. The germline V gene encodes CDR1 PRHDT and CDR2 FYEKMQ (reference sequence). The CDR3 bases are TGTGCCAGCAGCTTAGCAACAGGGGCCTACGAGCAGTACTTC. Translation: CASSLATGAYEQYF.

In its sample, this clonotype was seen a few times. J is TRBJ2-3 and V is TRBV3-1; D ambiguous. The CDR3 covers 16 residues. The V and J ends lost 4 bases and 2 bases respectively, with 16 bases between them. Germline V gives CDR1 LGHDT, CDR2 YNNKEL (reference sequence). CDR3 sequence reads: CASSLRLSELTDTQYF. CDR3 sequence (DNA): TGTGCCAGCAGCCTAAGACTGTCGGAACTCACAGATACGCAGTATTTT.

This clonotype came up a few times. The V and J genes are TRBV6-1 and TRBJ1-2, with D perhaps TRBD1 (5 bases). The CDR3 spans 14 residues. Deletions cut 5 bases from V and 6 bases from J, with 16 bases between. Germline V gene lookup returns CDR1 MNHNS and CDR2 SASEGT. The DNA of the CDR3 is TGTGCCAGCAGTATCTATGACAGAGAGAATGGCTACACCTTC. Translating gives CASSIYDRENGYTF.

V and J are TRBV27 and TRBJ2-1; TRBD1 agrees at 7 bases. Germline-derived CDR1 and CDR2 are MNHEY and SMNVEV (reference sequence). The CDR3 covers 18 residues. Germline trimming cut 2 bases from V and 1 base from J; bases unmatched to any gene: 11. The CDR3 spells CASSLAGGSFRSYNEQFF. As DNA, the CDR3 is TGTGCCAGCAGTTTAGCAGGGGGTTCTTTTCGTTCCTACAATGAGCAGTTCTTC.